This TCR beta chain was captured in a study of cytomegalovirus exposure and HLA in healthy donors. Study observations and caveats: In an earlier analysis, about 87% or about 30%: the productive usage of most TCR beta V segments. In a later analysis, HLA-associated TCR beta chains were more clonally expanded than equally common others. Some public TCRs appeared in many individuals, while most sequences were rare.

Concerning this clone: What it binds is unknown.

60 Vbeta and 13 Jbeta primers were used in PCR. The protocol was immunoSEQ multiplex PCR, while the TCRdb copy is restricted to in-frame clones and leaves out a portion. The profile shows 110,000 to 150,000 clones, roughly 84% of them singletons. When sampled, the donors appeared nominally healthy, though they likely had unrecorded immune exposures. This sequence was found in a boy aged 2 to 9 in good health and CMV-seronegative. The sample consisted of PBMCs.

The chain's CDR3 is CASSDSGQLNYEQYF. In nucleotides, the CDR3 is TGTGCCAGCAGTGACAGCGGACAGTTAAACTACGAGCAGTACTTC. This sequence joins TRBV2 and TRBJ2-7; D might be TRBD1 (6 bases). CDR1 SNHLY and CDR2 FYNNEI come from the germline V gene. V lost 3 bases and J lost 3, with 15 bases in between. The CDR3 length is 15 residues.